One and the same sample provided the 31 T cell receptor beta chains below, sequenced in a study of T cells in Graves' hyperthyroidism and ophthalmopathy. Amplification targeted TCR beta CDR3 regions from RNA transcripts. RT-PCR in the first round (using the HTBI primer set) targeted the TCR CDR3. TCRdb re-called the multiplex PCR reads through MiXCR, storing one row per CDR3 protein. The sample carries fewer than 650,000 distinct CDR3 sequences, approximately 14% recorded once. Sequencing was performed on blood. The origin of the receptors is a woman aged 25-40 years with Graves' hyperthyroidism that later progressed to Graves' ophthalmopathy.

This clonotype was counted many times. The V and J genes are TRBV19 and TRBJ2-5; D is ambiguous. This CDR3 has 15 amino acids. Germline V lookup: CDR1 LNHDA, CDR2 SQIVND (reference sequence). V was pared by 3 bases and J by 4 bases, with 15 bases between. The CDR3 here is CASSIRVRNPETQYF. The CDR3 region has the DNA TGTGCCAGTAGTATTAGGGTGCGAAACCCAGAGACCCAGTACTTC.

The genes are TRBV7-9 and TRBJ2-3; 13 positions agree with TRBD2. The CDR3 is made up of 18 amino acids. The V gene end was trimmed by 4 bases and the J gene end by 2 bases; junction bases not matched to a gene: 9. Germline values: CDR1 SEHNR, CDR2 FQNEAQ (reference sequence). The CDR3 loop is CASSSWTSGRMDTDTQYF. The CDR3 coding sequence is TGTGCCAGCAGCTCTTGGACTAGCGGGAGAATGGACACAGATACGCAGTATTTT. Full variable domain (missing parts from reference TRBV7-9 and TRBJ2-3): DTGVSQNPRHKITKRGQNVTFRCDPISEHNRLYWYRQTLGQGPEFLTYFQNEAQLEKSRLLSDRFSAERPKGSFSTLEIQRTEQGDSAMYLCASSSWTSGRMDTDTQYFGPGTRLTVL.

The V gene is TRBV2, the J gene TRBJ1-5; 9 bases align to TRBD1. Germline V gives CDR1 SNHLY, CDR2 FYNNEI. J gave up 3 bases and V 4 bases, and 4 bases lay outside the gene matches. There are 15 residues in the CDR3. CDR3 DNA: TGTGCCAGCAGTGGGACAGGGGCCCCCAATCAGCCCCAGCATTTT. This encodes CASSGTGAPNQPQHF.

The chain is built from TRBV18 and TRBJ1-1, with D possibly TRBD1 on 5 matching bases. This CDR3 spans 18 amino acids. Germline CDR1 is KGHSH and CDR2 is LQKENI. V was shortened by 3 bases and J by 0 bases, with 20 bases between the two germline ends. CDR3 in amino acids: CASSPRGGKGIMNTEAFF. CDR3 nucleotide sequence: TGTGCCAGCTCACCGCGCGGGGGGAAGGGGATAATGAACACTGAAGCTTTCTTT.

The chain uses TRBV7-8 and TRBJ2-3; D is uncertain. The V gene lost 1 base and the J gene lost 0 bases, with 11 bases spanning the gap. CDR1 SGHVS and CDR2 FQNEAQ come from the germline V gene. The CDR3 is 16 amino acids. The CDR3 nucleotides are TGTGCCAGCAGCTTAGGTCCAATAACTAGCACAGATACGCAGTATTTT. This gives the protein CASSLGPITSTDTQYF.

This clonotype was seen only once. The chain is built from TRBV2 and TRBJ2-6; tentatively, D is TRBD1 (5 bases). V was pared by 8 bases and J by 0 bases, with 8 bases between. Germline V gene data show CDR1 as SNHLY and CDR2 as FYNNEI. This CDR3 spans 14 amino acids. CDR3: CASDGHSGANVLTF. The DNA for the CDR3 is TGTGCCAGCGACGGACACTCTGGGGCCAACGTCCTGACTTTC.

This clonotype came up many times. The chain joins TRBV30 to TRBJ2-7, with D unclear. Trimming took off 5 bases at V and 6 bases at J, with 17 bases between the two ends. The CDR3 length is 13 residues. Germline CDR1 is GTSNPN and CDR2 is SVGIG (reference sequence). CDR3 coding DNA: TGTGCCTGGGCCTCCTCTTCTAGGCTCGAGCAGTACTTC. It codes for CAWASSSRLEQYF.

Here the CDR3 reads CASSLTGTRGEKLFF. CDR3 nucleotide sequence: TGTGCCAGCAGCTTAACTGGGACCCGGGGTGAAAAACTGTTTTTT. The chain links TRBV7-3 to TRBJ1-4; D perhaps matches TRBD1 (5 bases). CDR1 and CDR2 from the germline V gene are SGHTA and FQGTGA. V lost 0 bases and J lost 7, with 12 bases in between. CDR3 length: 15 residues. Together with reference TRBV7-3 and TRBJ1-4, the CDR3 gives the full variable domain: GAGVSQTPSNKVTEKGKYVELRCDPISGHTALYWYRQSLGQGPEFLIYFQGTGAADDSGLPNDRFFAVRPEGSVSTLKIQRTERGDSAVYLCASSLTGTRGEKLFFGSGTQLSVL.

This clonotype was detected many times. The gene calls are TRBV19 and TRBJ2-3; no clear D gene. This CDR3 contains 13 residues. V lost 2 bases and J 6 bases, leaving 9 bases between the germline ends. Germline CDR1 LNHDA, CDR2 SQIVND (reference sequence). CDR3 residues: CASSIPPLDTQYF. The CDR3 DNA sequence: TGTGCCAGTAGTATACCCCCGTTGGATACGCAGTATTTT.

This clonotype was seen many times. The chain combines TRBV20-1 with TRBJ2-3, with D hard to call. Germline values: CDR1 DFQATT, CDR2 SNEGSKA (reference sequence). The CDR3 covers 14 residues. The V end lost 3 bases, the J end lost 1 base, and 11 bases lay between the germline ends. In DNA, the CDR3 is TGCAGTGCTAGCCATCGGGTCGGCACAGATACGCAGTATTTT. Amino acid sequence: CSASHRVGTDTQYF.

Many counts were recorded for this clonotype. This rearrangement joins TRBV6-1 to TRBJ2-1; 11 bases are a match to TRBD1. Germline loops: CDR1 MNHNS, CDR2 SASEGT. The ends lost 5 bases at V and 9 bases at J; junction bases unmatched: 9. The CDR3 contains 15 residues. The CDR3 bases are TGTGCCAGCAGTAAGGGACAGGGGGTCCTCAGTGAGCAGTTCTTC. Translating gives CASSKGQGVLSEQFF.

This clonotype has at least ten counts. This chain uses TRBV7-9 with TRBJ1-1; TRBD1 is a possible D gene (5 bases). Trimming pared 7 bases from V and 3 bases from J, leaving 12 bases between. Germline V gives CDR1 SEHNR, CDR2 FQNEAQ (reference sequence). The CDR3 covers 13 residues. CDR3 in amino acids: CASTKDMDTEAFF. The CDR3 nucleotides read TGTGCCAGCACCAAGGACATGGACACTGAAGCTTTCTTT.

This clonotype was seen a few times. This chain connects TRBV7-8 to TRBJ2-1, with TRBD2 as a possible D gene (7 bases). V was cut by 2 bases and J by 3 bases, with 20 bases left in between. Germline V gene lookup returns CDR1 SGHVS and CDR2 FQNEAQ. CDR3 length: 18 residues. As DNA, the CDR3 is TGTGCCAGCAGCTTACGGCCTGAGGGGGAGGGCCTCTACAATGAGCAGTTCTTC. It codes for CASSLRPEGEGLYNEQFF.

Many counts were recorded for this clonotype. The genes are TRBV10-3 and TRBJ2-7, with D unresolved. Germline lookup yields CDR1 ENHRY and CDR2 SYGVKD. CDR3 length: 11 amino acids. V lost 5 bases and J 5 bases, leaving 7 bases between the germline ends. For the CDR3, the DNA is TGTGCCATCAGTCCCTCTCACGAGCAGTACTTC. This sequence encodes CAISPSHEQYF.

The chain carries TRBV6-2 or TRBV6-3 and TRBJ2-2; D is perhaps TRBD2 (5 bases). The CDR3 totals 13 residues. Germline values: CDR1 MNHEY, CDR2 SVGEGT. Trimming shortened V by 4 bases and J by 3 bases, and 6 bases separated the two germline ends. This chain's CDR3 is CASSSGYTGELFF. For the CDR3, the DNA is TGTGCCAGCAGTTCGGGATACACCGGGGAGCTGTTTTTT.

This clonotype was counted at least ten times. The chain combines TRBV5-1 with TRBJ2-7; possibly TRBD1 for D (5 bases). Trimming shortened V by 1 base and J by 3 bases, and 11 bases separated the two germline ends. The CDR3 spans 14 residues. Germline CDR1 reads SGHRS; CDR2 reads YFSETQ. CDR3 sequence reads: CASSLSQGIYEQYF. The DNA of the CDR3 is TGCGCCAGCAGCTTGTCTCAGGGAATCTACGAGCAGTACTTC.

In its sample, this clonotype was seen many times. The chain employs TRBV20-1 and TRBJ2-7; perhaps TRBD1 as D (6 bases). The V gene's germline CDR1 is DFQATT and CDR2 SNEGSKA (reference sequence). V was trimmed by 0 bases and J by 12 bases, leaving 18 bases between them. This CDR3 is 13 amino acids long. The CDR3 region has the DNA TGCAGTGCTAGAGATAGTAGCAGGGGACGATCGTACTTC. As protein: CSARDSSRGRSYF.

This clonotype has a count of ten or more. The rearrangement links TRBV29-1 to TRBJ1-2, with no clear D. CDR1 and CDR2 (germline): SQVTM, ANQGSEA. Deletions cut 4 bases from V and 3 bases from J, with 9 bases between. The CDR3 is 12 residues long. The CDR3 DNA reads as TGCAGCGTTGGCCGATCTGACTATGGCTACACCTTC. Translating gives CSVGRSDYGYTF.

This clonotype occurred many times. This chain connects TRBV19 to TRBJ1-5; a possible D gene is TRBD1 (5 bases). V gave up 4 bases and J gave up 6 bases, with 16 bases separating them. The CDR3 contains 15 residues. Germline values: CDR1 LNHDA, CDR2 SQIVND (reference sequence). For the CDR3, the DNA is TGTGCCAGTAGTAGGGGACCGCTAACCTCTCAGCCCCAGCATTTT. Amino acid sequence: CASSRGPLTSQPQHF.

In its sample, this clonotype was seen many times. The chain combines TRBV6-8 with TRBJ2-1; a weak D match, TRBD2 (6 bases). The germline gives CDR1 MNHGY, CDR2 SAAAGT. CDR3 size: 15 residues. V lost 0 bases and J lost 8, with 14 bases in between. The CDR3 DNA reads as TGTGCCAGCAGTTACTCGACCGGGAGTGGGTATGAGCAGTTCTTC. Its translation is CASSYSTGSGYEQFF.

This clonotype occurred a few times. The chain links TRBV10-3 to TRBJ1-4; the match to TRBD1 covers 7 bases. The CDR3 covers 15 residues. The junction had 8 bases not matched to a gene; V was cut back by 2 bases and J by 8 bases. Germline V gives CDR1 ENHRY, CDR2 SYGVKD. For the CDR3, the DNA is TGTGCCATCAGTGAGCAGGACAGGCTCACGGAAAAACTGTTTTTT. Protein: CAISEQDRLTEKLFF.

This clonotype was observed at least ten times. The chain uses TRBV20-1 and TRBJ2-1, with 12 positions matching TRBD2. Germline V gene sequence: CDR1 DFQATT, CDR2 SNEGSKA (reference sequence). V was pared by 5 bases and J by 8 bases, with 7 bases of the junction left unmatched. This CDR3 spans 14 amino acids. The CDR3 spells CSAPGLAGSYEQFF. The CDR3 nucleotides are TGCAGTGCTCCCGGACTAGCGGGAAGTTATGAGCAGTTCTTC.

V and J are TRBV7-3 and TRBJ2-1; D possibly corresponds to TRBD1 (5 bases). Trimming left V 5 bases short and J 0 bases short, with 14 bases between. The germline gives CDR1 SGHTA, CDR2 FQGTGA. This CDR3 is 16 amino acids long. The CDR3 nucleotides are TGTGCCAGCAGCCCAGGGCTCTCGAGCTCCTACAATGAGCAGTTCTTC. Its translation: CASSPGLSSSYNEQFF.

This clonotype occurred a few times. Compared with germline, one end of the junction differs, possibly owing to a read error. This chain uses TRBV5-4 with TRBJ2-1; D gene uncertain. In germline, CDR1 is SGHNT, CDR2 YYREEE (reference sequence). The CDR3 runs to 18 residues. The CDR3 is CASSLGTNSIPSYYEQFF. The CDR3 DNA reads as TGTGCCAGCAGCTTGGGAACTAACAGTATACCTTCCTACTATGAGCAGTTCTTC.

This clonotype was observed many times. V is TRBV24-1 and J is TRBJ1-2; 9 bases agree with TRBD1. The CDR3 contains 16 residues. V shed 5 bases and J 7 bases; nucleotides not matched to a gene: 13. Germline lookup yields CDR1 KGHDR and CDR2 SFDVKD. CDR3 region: CATSAWDREEISGYTF. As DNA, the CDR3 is TGTGCCACCAGTGCCTGGGACAGGGAGGAGATAAGTGGCTACACCTTC.

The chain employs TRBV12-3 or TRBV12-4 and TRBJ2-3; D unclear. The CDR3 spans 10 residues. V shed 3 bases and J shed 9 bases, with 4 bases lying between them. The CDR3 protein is CASSFWTQYF. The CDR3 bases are TGTGCCAGCAGTTTTTGGACGCAGTATTTT.

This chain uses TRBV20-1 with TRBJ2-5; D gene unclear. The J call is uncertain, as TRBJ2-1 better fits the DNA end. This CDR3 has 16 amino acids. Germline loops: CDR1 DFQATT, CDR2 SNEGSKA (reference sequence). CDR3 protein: CSARDLGVAVGQTQFF. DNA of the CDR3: TGCAGTGCTAGAGATCTTGGCGTAGCCGTGGGCCAGACCCAGTTCTTC.

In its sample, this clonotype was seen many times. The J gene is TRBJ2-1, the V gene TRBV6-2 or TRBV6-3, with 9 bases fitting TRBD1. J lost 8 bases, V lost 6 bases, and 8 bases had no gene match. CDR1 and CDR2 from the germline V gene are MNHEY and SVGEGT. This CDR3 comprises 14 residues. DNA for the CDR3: TGTGCCAGCAGCATCCGGGACAGGGTCGATGAGCAGTTCTTC. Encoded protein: CASSIRDRVDEQFF.

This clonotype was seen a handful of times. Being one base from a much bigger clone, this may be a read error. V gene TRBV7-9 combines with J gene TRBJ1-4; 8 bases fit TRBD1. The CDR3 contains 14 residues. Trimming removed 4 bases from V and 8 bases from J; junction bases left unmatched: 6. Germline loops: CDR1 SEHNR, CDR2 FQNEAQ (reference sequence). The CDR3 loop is CASSSETGVEKLFF. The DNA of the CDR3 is TGTGCCAGCAGCTCCGAGACAGGGGTCGAAAAACTGTTTTTT. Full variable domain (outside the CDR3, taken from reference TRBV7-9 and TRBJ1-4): DTGVSQNPRHKITKRGQNVTFRCDPISEHNRLYWYRQTLGQGPEFLTYFQNEAQLEKSRLLSDRFSAERPKGSFSTLEIQRTEQGDSAMYLCASSSETGVEKLFFGSGTQLSVL.

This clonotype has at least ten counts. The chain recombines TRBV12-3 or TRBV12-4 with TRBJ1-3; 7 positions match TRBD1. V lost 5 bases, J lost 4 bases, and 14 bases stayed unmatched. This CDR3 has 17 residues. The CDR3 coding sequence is TGTGCCAGCAGTCCCGGACAGGTCTTCCCTGAAGGAAACACCATATATTTT. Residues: CASSPGQVFPEGNTIYF.

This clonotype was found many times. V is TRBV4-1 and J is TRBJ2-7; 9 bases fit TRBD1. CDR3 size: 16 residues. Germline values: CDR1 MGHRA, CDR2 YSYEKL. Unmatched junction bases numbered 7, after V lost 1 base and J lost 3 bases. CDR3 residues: CASSQGGTGSYYEQYF. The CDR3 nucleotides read TGCGCCAGCAGCCAAGGAGGGACAGGGTCCTACTACGAGCAGTACTTC.